This is a list of T cell receptor beta chains from one sample in a study of cytomegalovirus exposure and HLA in healthy donors. The repertoire was sequenced with immunoSEQ multiplex PCR; TCRdb's copy has only in-frame clones and lacks some. The sample includes 150,000 to 200,000 clones, approximately 80% of them seen just once. Sequences were obtained from PBMCs. The receptors were gathered from a man aged 18 to 29 in good health and CMV-seropositive. Both conserved end residues are part of each CDR3. D genes are given only for firm matches. Clone size is shown for a subset of rows, as once, few, many or a class of expanded clone.

clone_size,j_call,cdr3_length,v_call,d_call,cdr3_aa,cdr3_nt
.,TRBJ2-1,12,TRBV29-1,TRBD1,CSADRVGDEQFF,TGCAGCGCCGACAGGGTGGGGGATGAGCAGTTCTTC
.,TRBJ2-1,17,TRBV7-9,TRBD2,CASSLAPSGRLGNEQFF,TGTGCCAGCAGCTTAGCGCCCAGCGGGAGGTTGGGGAATGAGCAGTTCTTC
.,TRBJ2-7,14,TRBV25-1,.,CASSDHRVGYEQYF,TGTGCCAGCAGTGACCACAGGGTGGGCTACGAGCAGTACTTC
.,TRBJ2-2,16,TRBV9,.,CASSVAGPANTGELFF,TGTGCCAGCAGCGTAGCAGGCCCCGCGAACACCGGGGAGCTGTTTTTT
.,TRBJ1-1,13,TRBV6-6,.,CAGHRETNTEAFF,TGTGCCGGTCACAGAGAGACGAACACTGAAGCTTTCTTT
.,TRBJ2-3,15,TRBV7-9,TRBD2,CASSLGLAVTDTQYF,TGTGCCAGCAGCTTAGGACTAGCGGTCACAGATACGCAGTATTTT
.,TRBJ2-7,15,TRBV6-1,TRBD2,CASSGTSGRFYEQYF,TGTGCCAGCAGTGGGACTAGCGGGAGGTTCTACGAGCAGTACTTC
.,TRBJ1-2,12,TRBV30,.,CAWSKGGYGYTF,TGTGCCTGGAGTAAGGGAGGGTATGGCTACACCTTC
.,TRBJ2-1,13,TRBV6-6,TRBD2,CASSYSLANEQFF,TGTGCCAGCAGTTACTCACTAGCGAATGAGCAGTTCTTC
.,TRBJ1-4,14,TRBV28,TRBD1,CASSPGTGIEKLFF,TGTGCCAGCAGCCCTGGGACAGGGATTGAAAAACTGTTTTTT
.,TRBJ2-1,15,TRBV27,TRBD2,CASSSLAGGYNEQFF,TGTGCCAGCAGTTCATTAGCGGGAGGGTACAATGAGCAGTTCTTC
many,TRBJ2-7,15,TRBV29-1,TRBD1,CSALGQGRGIGEQYF,TGCAGCGCCCTAGGACAGGGAAGAGGGATCGGCGAGCAGTACTTC
.,TRBJ1-4,13,TRBV28,TRBD1,CASSSDREQKLFF,TGTGCCAGCAGTTCGGACAGGGAACAGAAACTGTTTTTT
many,TRBJ1-2,16,TRBV7-9,TRBD1,CASSLAGQGDNYGYTF,TGTGCCAGCAGCTTAGCCGGACAGGGCGATAACTATGGCTACACCTTC
.,TRBJ2-5,12,TRBV18,.,CASSTTWETQYF,TGTGCCAGCTCCACAACATGGGAGACCCAGTACTTC
.,TRBJ1-2,12,TRBV19,.,CASSIGGDGYTF,TGTGCCAGTAGTATCGGCGGCGACGGCTACACCTTC
.,TRBJ1-1,14,TRBV27,.,CASSLGGGNTEAFF,TGTGCCAGCAGTTTGGGAGGGGGTAACACTGAAGCTTTCTTT
.,TRBJ1-1,14,TRBV4-2,.,CASSQDPKNTEAFF,TGTGCCAGCAGCCAAGATCCCAAGAACACTGAAGCTTTCTTT
.,TRBJ2-1,15,TRBV27,TRBD2,CASSFSVPGGNEQFF,TGTGCCAGCAGTTTTTCGGTTCCGGGAGGGAATGAGCAGTTCTTC
.,TRBJ1-2,13,TRBV27,.,CASSLRPSGGYTF,TGTGCCAGCAGTCTCCGGCCATCGGGGGGCTACACCTTC
.,TRBJ1-1,16,TRBV27,.,CASSLWGWRRDTEAFF,TGTGCCAGCAGTTTATGGGGATGGAGGAGGGACACTGAAGCTTTCTTT
once,TRBJ1-1,12,TRBV28,.,CASSGRLTEAFF,TGTGCCAGCAGTGGGAGGTTAACTGAAGCTTTCTTT
.,TRBJ2-3,15,TRBV10-2,TRBD2,CASSEGGRDTDTQYF,TGCGCCAGCAGTGAAGGCGGGAGGGACACAGATACGCAGTATTTT
.,TRBJ2-3,18,TRBV6-4,TRBD2,CASSDKGTSGTSTDTQYF,TGTGCCAGCAGTGACAAAGGGACTAGCGGGACTAGCACAGATACGCAGTATTTT
.,TRBJ2-1,14,TRBV6-1,TRBD2,CASSNPGGGNEQFF,TGTGCCAGCAGTAACCCGGGGGGGGGCAATGAGCAGTTCTTC
.,TRBJ2-7,12,TRBV4-2,.,CASSQDPGEQYF,TGTGCCAGCAGCCAAGATCCGGGGGAGCAGTACTTC
.,TRBJ1-2,14,TRBV29-1,.,CSVERIGGDGGYTF,TGCAGCGTTGAGAGGATTGGAGGGGATGGTGGCTACACCTTC
.,TRBJ2-1,12,TRBV7-8,.,CASSVSRSEQFF,TGTGCCAGCAGCGTCTCTAGAAGTGAGCAGTTCTTC
.,TRBJ2-7,18,TRBV4-2,TRBD2,CASSQGTSGRTLSYEQYF,TGTGCCAGCAGCCAAGGGACTAGCGGGAGGACCCTCTCCTACGAGCAGTACTTC